One sample yielded the 4 T cell receptor beta chains listed below, sequenced in a study of response to subunit inactivated influenza vaccine. TCRdb re-called the RT-PCR reads with MiXCR, one entry per CDR3 protein. This sample has a few hundred thousand distinct CDR3 sequences, with around a fifth found just once. The material sequenced was PBMCs from blood, taken about 19 months after vaccination. All receptors derive from a man between 50 and 75 years old who received an inactivated influenza vaccine.

The genes are TRBV20-1 and TRBJ2-5; perhaps TRBD2 as D (5 bases). The CDR3 consists of 14 residues. CDR1 and CDR2 (germline): DFQATT, SNEGSKA (reference sequence). The V end was cut by 4 bases, the J end by 5 bases, with 17 bases between. Written as DNA, the CDR3 is TGCAGTGCTATTGGGCGCCCCCGGGGTGAGACCCAGTACTTC. Protein sequence: CSAIGRPRGETQYF.

This clonotype came up a few times. This chain connects TRBV12-3 or TRBV12-4 to TRBJ1-6; TRBD1 might be the D (5 bases). V was shortened by 9 bases and J by 8 bases, with 17 bases between the two germline ends. The length of the CDR3 is 14 residues. The DNA for the CDR3 is TGTGCCAGGGCTCTCGGGCAGGGTGATTCACCCCTCCACTTT. Protein product: CARALGQGDSPLHF.

The chain links TRBV4-1 to TRBJ2-7; the D gene is possibly TRBD2 (5 bases). Germline assignment: CDR1 MGHRA and CDR2 YSYEKL. Trimming took off 0 bases at V and 4 bases at J, with 16 bases between the two ends. The CDR3 loop spans 16 amino acids. The CDR3 coding sequence is TGCGCCAGCAGCCAAGAGTTGGGAGACATGAATTACGAGCAGTACTTC. Amino acid sequence: CASSQELGDMNYEQYF.

The chain recombines TRBV4-2 with TRBJ2-3; TRBD1 agrees at 9 bases. Trimming took 3 bases from V and 4 from J; bases not matched to a gene: 11. The V gene's germline CDR1 is LGHNA and CDR2 YNFKEQ. This CDR3 spans 17 amino acids. The CDR3 DNA reads as TGTGCCAGCAGCCAGGAGTCGGACAGGGGTTTCCCAGATACGCAGTATTTT. Its protein is CASSQESDRGFPDTQYF.